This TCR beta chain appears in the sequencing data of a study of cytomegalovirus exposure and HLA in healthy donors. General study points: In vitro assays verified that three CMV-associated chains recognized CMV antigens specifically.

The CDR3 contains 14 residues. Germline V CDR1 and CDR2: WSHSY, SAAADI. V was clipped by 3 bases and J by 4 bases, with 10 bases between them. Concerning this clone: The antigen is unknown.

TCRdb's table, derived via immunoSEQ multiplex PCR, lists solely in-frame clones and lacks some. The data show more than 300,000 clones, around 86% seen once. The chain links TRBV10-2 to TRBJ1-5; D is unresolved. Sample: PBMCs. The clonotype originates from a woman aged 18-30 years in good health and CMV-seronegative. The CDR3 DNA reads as TGCGCCAGCAGTGAAACAGAGCTGAATCAGCCCCAGCATTTT. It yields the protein CASSETELNQPQHF.